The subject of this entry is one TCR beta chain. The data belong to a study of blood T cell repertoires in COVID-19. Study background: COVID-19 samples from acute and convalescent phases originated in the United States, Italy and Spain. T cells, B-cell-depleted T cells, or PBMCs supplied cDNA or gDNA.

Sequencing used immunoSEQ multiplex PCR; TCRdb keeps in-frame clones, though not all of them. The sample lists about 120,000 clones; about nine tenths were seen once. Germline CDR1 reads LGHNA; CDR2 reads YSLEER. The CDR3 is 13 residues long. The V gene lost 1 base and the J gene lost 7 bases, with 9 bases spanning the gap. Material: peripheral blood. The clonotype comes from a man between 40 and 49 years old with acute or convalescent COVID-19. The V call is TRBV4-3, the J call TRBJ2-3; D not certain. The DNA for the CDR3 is TGCGCCAGCAGCCAAGGGCCTCATAATACGCAGTATTTT. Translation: CASSQGPHNTQYF.